This T cell receptor (beta chain) was observed in a study of OX40 agonist ivuxolimab in advanced cancers. Study as a whole: Ivuxolimab, which is an agonistic anti-OX40 (CD134) antibody, was administered to the patients. Recorded diagnoses for dose-escalation patients were hepatocellular carcinoma, melanoma, renal cell or head and neck cancer. Enrollees could have had prior anti-PD-1, anti-PD-L1 or anti-CTLA-4 therapy, which about 42% had received.

On this clone itself: Antigen unknown.

Regarding the study as a whole: Partial responders dosed at 0.1-3.0 mg/kg displayed clonal expansion ranking among the lowest.

Clones were read by immunoSEQ multiplex PCR, and TCRdb kept only the in-frame ones, dropping some. This table holds approximately 68,000 clones, around 93% found once. The CDR3 is 12 amino acids. Looked up from germline, CDR1 is SGHNT and CDR2 is YYREEE (reference sequence). V was trimmed by 1 base and J by 10 bases, leaving 11 bases between them. The material was CD4+ or CD8+ T cells sorted from blood, obtained in a trial of the OX40 agonist ivuxolimab. The source is an adult with an advanced solid tumor such as melanoma, head and neck, liver or kidney cancer. The gene calls are TRBV5-4 and TRBJ1-1; maybe TRBD1 (5 bases). The CDR3 protein is CASSLMGLVAFF. In nucleotides, the CDR3 is TGTGCCAGCAGCTTGATGGGGCTGGTAGCTTTCTTT.